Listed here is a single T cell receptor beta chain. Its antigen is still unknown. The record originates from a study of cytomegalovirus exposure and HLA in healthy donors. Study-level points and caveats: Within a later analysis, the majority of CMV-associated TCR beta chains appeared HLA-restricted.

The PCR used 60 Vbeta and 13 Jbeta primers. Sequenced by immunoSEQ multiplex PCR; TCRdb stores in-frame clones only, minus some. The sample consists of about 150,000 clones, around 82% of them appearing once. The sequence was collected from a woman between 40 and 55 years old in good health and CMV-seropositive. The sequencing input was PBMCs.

The CDR3 sequence: CASSQSGGSSYEQYF. The DNA for the CDR3 is TGTGCCAGCAGCCAATCCGGGGGGAGCTCCTACGAGCAGTACTTC. V gene TRBV16 combines with J gene TRBJ2-7; 7 nucleotides align to TRBD2. The ends lost 0 bases at V and 0 bases at J; junction bases unmatched: 2. The CDR3 covers 15 residues. Germline lookup yields CDR1 KGHSY and CDR2 FQNENV.